The subject of this entry is one T cell receptor beta chain. What it recognizes is unknown. This record belongs to a study of siplizumab effects on memory and regulatory T cells. The study, taken as a whole, reports: A major contribution to the alloresponse seemed to be made by naive T cells, which seemed more diverse than memory cells. The drug siplizumab significantly decreased the alloreactive sequences that could be traced to unstimulated CD4+ memory cells. The authors did not confirm suppressive function in proliferating Tregs from siplizumab cultures.

Profiling relied on immunoSEQ multiplex PCR, and the TCRdb table lists in-frame clones only, not all of them. Among 60,000 to 80,000 clones, around four fifths were seen once, and the ten largest hold approximately 4%. The TCR comes from a human donor in good health. The sequencing input was memory CD4+ T cells sorted from blood.

The DNA of the CDR3 is TGCGCCAGCAGCTTGGACGTTGCTGGGTCCTACAATGAGCAGTTCTTC. Protein product: CASSLDVAGSYNEQFF. This chain connects TRBV5-1 to TRBJ2-1; no reliable D call. The germline V gene has CDR1 SGHRS and CDR2 YFSETQ. This CDR3 comprises 16 residues. The V end was cut by 0 bases, the J end by 1 base, with 11 bases between.